This T cell receptor (beta chain) was found in a study of blood T cell repertoires in COVID-19. Looking at the study overall: Nucleic acid was either cDNA or gDNA, and it came from T cells, B-cell-depleted T cells, or PBMCs.

Generated by immunoSEQ multiplex PCR, the TCRdb table keeps only in-frame clones and is missing some. The sample comprises about 140,000 clones, about 82% of which are singletons, and over 8% rests with the top ten. CDR1 GTSNPN and CDR2 SVGIG come from the germline V gene (reference sequence). V shed 6 bases and J shed 6 bases, with 12 bases lying between them. CDR3 length: 13 amino acids. V usage is TRBV30 and J usage is TRBJ1-6; no reliable D call. Sequencing was performed on peripheral blood. The sequence was obtained from a woman aged 60 to 75 with acute or convalescent COVID-19. CDR3 protein: CACGVVANSPLHF. Here the CDR3 DNA reads TGTGCCTGCGGGGTAGTCGCTAATTCACCCCTCCACTTT.